This T cell receptor (beta chain) was sequenced during a study of blood T cell repertoires in COVID-19. In the study overall: The origin of the acute and convalescent COVID-19 samples was the United States, Italy and Spain. T cells, B-cell-depleted T cells, or PBMCs provided the cDNA or gDNA that served as material.

This CDR3 has 14 amino acids. Trimming at V came to 5 bases and at J to 13 bases, leaving 10 bases not matched to a gene. Germline assignment: CDR1 LNHDA and CDR2 SQIVND (reference sequence). Assay: immunoSEQ multiplex PCR; the TCRdb copy retains only in-frame clones and omits some. The top ten clones hold about 2.4% of a sample with some 200,000 clones, roughly 80% of them seen once. This chain joins TRBV19 and TRBJ1-4; TRBD1 agrees at 10 bases. This clonotype was sampled from a woman aged 60 to 75 with acute or convalescent COVID-19. The sequenced sample consisted of peripheral blood. The DNA for the CDR3 is TGTGCCAGTAGTCCTGACAGGGGGCCATCTAGACTGTTTTTT. Translated: CASSPDRGPSRLFF. Using reference TRBV19 and TRBJ1-4 for the parts outside the CDR3, the full variable domain is DGGITQSPKYLFRKEGQNVTLSCEQNLNHDAMYWYRQDPGQGLRLIYYSQIVNDFQKGDIAEGYSVSREKKESFPLTVTSAQKNPTAFYLCASSPDRGPSRLFFGSGTQLSVL.